The 5 T cell receptor beta chains below all came from one sample that was sequenced in a study of tumor-infiltrating lymphocytes in primary liver carcinoma. Total RNA (around 0.45 ug) served as template for TCR beta cDNA synthesis primed by a constant-region primer. For TCR beta, libraries were produced by three nested multiplex PCR rounds using slightly modified ARM-PCR. The study ran its first two PCR rounds for around 10 cycles each, using TRBV1-TRBV30 forward primers and a C-beta reverse primer. TCRdb reprocessed the multiplex PCR reads with MiXCR, giving one entry per CDR3 protein. Altogether roughly 100,000 distinct CDR3 sequences are present, approximately 78% being singletons, with the ten largest covering around 21%. Starting material for RNA and DNA co-extraction consisted of about 17-32 mg of unsorted bulk tissue. Sequencing was performed on liver tumor tissue from sampling region 3. As for subset: tumor region T3, left-lateral pole. The receptors shown here come from a middle-aged man with primary liver carcinoma and hepatitis B virus infection.

A word on this clonotype: One junction end disagrees with the germline gene, perhaps due to a read error. CDR3 loop: CASSQDWGAHQEAQYF. The CDR3 nucleotides are TGCGCCAGTAGTCAAGATTGGGGAGCTCACCAAGAGGCCCAGTACTTC. The genes are TRBV4-1 and TRBJ2-5, with TRBD2 as a possible D gene (5 bases). CDR1 is MGHRA, CDR2 YSYEKL, per germline. The length of the CDR3 is 16 residues.

In its sample, this clonotype was seen a few times. A much larger clone sits a single nucleotide away, making a read error possible. The gene calls are TRBV7-9 and TRBJ2-3, with TRBD1 matching over 7 bases. From germline, CDR1 is SEHNR and CDR2 FQNEAQ (reference sequence). The CDR3 spans 14 residues. CDR3 in DNA: TGTGCCAGCAGCTTTGGGACAGTAACAGGTACGCAGTATTTT. It encodes CASSFGTVTGTQYF.

As regards this clonotype: A read error may produce the germline difference seen at one junction end. The DNA of the CDR3 is TGTGTCAGCAGCGGGAAAAATGGGGATACGCGGTATTTT. Translated: CVSSGKNGDTRYF. The J gene is TRBJ2-3, the V gene TRBV6-1; 7 bases are shared with TRBD2. The CDR3 totals 13 residues. From germline, CDR1 is MNHNS and CDR2 SASEGT.

This chain links TRBV4-2 with TRBJ2-7; D is undetermined. The CDR3 loop spans 13 amino acids. The germline V gene has CDR1 LGHNA and CDR2 YNFKEQ. The ends were cut back, 1 base at V and 10 bases at J, with 14 bases in the middle. The CDR3 region has the DNA TGTGCCAGCAGCCAAGGAGTTGGCTCCGAACAGTACTTC. Encoded protein: CASSQGVGSEQYF.

Concerning this clonotype: A much more abundant neighbour one base away suggests this may be a read error. The chain combines TRBV21-1 with TRBJ1-3. TRBV21-1 is labeled a pseudogene. This CDR3 region has 10 residues. The CDR3 reads CATRGNTIYF. CDR3 nucleotides: TGTGCCACCAGGGGAAACACCATATATTTT.